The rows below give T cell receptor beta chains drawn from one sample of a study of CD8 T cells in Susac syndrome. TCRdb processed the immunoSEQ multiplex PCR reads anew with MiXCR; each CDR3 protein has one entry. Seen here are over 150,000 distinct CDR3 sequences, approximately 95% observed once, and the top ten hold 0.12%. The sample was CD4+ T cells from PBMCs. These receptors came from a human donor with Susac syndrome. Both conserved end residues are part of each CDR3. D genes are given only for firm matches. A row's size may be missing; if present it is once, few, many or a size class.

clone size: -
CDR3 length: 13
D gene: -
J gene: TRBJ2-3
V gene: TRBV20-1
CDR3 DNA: TGCAGTGCTGCCGGGACGGACACAGATACGCAGTATTTT
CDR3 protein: CSAAGTDTDTQYF

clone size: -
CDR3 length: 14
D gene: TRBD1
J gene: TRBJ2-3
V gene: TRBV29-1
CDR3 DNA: TGCAGCGCCGGTCGGGACAGGGGTCCCGATACGCAGTATTTT
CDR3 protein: CSAGRDRGPDTQYF

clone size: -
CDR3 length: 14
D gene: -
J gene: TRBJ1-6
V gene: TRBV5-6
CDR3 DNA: TGTGCCAGCAGCTTGGCCGGGGTTAATTCACCCCTCCACTTT
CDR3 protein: CASSLAGVNSPLHF

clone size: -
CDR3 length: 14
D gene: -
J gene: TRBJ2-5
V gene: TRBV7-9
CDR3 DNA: TGTGCCAGCAGCTTAGCTGAGTACCAAGAGACCCAGTACTTC
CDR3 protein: CASSLAEYQETQYF

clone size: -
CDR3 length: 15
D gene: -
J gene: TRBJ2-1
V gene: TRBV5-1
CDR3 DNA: TGCGCCAGCAGCTTGGGATCGGCCACCCAGGGAGAGCAGTTCTTC
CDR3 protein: CASSLGSATQGEQFF

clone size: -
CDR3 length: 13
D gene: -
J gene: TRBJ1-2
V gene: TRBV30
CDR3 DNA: TGTGCCTGGAGTGTAGCACTGGGGGATGGCTACACCTTC
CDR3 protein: CAWSVALGDGYTF

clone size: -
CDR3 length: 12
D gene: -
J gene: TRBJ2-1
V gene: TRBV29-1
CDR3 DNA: TGCAGCGTTCTCAGGGGGGGGAATGAGCAGTTCTTC
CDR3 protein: CSVLRGGNEQFF

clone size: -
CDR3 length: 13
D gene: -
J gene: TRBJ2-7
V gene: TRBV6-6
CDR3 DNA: TGTGCCAGCAGTATGGGGAACTCCTACGAGCAGTACTTC
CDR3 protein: CASSMGNSYEQYF

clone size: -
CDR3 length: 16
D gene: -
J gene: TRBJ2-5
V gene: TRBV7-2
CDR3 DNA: TGTGCCAGCAGCTTGGGCTCAGGGCCAAACAGGGAGACCCAGTACTTC
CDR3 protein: CASSLGSGPNRETQYF

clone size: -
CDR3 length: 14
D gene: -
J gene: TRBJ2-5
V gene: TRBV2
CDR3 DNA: TGTGCCAGCAGTACCGGGACACCCCAAGAGACCCAGTACTTC
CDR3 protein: CASSTGTPQETQYF

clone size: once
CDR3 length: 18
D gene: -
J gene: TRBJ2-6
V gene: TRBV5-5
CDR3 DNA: TGTGCCAGCAGCTTCCGACAGTCACTCCCCTCTGGGGCCAACGTCCTGACTTTC
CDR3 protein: CASSFRQSLPSGANVLTF

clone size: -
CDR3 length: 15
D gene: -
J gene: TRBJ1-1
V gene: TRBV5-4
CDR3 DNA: TGTGCCAGCAGCTTGGCCAGGACACCGAACACTGAAGCTTTCTTT
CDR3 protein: CASSLARTPNTEAFF

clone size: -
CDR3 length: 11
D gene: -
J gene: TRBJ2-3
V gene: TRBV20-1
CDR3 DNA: TGCAGTGCTGCTTCCACAGATACGCAGTATTTT
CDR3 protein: CSAASTDTQYF

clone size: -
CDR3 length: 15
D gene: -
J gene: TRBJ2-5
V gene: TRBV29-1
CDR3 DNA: TGCAGCGCTGCGGCTCGGGACTCTCAACCGGGGACCCAGTACTTC
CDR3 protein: CSAAARDSQPGTQYF

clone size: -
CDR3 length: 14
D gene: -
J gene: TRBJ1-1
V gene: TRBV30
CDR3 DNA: TGTGCCTGGAGTGTACTGGGGGGGAACACTGAAGCTTTCTTT
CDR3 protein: CAWSVLGGNTEAFF

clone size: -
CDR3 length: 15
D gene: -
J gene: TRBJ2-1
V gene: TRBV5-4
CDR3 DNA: TGTGCCAGCAGGGACGCGGGCAGGGCTGGGAATGAGCAGTTCTTC
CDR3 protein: CASRDAGRAGNEQFF

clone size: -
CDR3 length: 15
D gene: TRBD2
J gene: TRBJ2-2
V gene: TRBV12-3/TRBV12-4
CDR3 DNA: TGTGCCAGCCGCGGGACTAGCGGGTACACCGGGGAGCTGTTTTTT
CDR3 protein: CASRGTSGYTGELFF

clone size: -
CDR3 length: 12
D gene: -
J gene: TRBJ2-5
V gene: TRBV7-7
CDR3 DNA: TGTGCTAGCAGCCCCCTTGTAGAGACCCAGTACTTC
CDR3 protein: CASSPLVETQYF

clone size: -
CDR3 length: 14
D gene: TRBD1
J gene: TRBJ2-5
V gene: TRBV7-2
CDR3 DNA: TGTGCCAGCAGCCTCTTGACAGGGCAAGAGACCCAGTACTTC
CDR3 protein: CASSLLTGQETQYF

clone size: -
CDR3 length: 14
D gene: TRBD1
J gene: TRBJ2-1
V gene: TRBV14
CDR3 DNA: TGTGCCAGCAGTCCACGGGACAGGGTCAATGAGCAGTTCTTC
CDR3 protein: CASSPRDRVNEQFF

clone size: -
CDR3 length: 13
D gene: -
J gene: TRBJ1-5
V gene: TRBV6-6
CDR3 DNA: TGTGCCAGCAGTTACCAATCAGTCCAGCCCCAGCATTTT
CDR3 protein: CASSYQSVQPQHF

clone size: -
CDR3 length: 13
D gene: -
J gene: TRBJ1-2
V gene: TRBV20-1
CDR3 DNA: TGCAGTGTTTCGGGACACTCTAACTATGGCTACACCTTC
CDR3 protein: CSVSGHSNYGYTF

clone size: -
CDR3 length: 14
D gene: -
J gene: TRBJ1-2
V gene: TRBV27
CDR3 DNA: TGTGCCAGCAGTTTAACCCCGGCGGATTATGGCTACACCTTC
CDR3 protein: CASSLTPADYGYTF

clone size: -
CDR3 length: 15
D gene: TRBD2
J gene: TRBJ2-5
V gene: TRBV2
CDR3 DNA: TGTGCCAGCAGTGAAAATAGCGGGGCACAAGAGACCCAGTACTTC
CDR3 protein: CASSENSGAQETQYF

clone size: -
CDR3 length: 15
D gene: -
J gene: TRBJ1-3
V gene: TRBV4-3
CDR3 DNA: TGCGCCAGCAGCCAAGACGTCGCCAATCGGTACACCATATATTTT
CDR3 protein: CASSQDVANRYTIYF

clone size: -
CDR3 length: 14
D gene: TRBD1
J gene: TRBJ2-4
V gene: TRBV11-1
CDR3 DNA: TGTGCCAGCAGCTCCAGAGGGCAGGGGGACATTCAGTACTTC
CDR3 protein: CASSSRGQGDIQYF

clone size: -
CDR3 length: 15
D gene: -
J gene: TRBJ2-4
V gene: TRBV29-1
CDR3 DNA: TGCAGCGTTGAAGTCCTTAGCTTAGCCAAAAACATTCAGTACTTC
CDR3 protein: CSVEVLSLAKNIQYF